A single sample is the source of the 15 T cell receptor beta chains below, sequenced in a study of OX40 agonist ivuxolimab in advanced cancers. Clones were read by immunoSEQ multiplex PCR, and TCRdb kept only the in-frame ones, dropping some. The sample holds some 150,000 clones, roughly nine tenths seen once. The source was CD4+ or CD8+ T cells sorted from blood, collected in a trial of the OX40 agonist ivuxolimab. These receptors originate from an adult with an advanced solid tumor such as melanoma, head and neck, liver or kidney cancer.

The rearrangement joins TRBV6-4 to TRBJ1-2; TRBD1 agrees at 8 bases. The CDR3 runs 14 residues. The germline V gene has CDR1 MRHNA and CDR2 SNTAGT. With V trimmed by 4 bases and J by 2 bases, 3 bases remained unmatched. CDR3 sequence reads: CASSVSGGNYGYTF. CDR3 bases: TGTGCCAGCAGTGTGTCAGGGGGCAACTATGGCTACACCTTC.

J is TRBJ1-3 and V is TRBV5-4; D call uncertain. V was clipped by 1 base and J by 4 bases, with 9 bases between them. The CDR3 runs to 14 residues. Germline CDR1 and CDR2: SGHNT and YYREEE (reference sequence). The CDR3 here is CASSLQAQGNTIYF. For the CDR3, the DNA is TGTGCCAGCAGCTTGCAAGCCCAAGGAAACACCATATATTTT.

The table lists this clone with a few counts. The chain links TRBV28 to TRBJ1-1; 9 nucleotides line up with TRBD1. The CDR3 spans 13 residues. Germline lookup yields CDR1 MDHEN and CDR2 SYDVKM. V trimming: 6 bases; J trimming: 6 bases; junction bases outside the gene matches: 5. The CDR3 is CASSGQGKPEAFF. DNA for the CDR3: TGTGCCAGCAGCGGACAGGGGAAACCTGAAGCTTTCTTT.

The chain couples TRBV29-1 to TRBJ1-2, with D possibly being TRBD1 (5 bases). CDR1 SQVTM and CDR2 ANQGSEA come from the germline V gene. The CDR3 sequence is 13 residues long. Trimming took 4 bases from V and 3 from J, leaving 12 bases between them. Here the CDR3 reads CSVGGQGDYGYTF. In nucleotides, the CDR3 is TGCAGCGTTGGGGGCCAGGGTGACTATGGCTACACCTTC.

This clone was seen a handful of times. V and J are TRBV7-9 and TRBJ1-5; perhaps TRBD1 as D (6 bases). CDR1 and CDR2 from the germline V gene are SEHNR and FQNEAQ (reference sequence). Between the trimmed V and J ends, which lost 6 bases and 4 bases, there was a span of 22 bases. The length of the CDR3 is 17 residues. CDR3 amino acids: CASSTSEGGPENQPQHF. The CDR3 DNA follows: TGTGCCAGCAGTACATCCGAGGGGGGCCCGGAAAATCAGCCCCAGCATTTT.

The CDR3 sequence is CASSLGGEAPSGEQYF. The CDR3 DNA reads TGTGCCAGCAGTTTGGGGGGTGAGGCCCCGAGTGGCGAGCAGTACTTC. V is TRBV28 and J is TRBJ2-7, with D possibly TRBD2 on 6 matching bases. The V end was cut by 3 bases, the J end by 6 bases, with 21 bases between. This CDR3 has 16 residues. Germline-derived CDR1 and CDR2 are MDHEN and SYDVKM.

The chain joins TRBV6-5 to TRBJ1-6; perhaps TRBD1 as D (5 bases). The CDR3 has 13 amino acids. The V and J ends lost 5 bases and 7 bases respectively, with 9 bases between them. The germline gives CDR1 MNHEY, CDR2 SVGAGI. The DNA of the CDR3 is TGTGCCAGCAGTCGGGCAGGGAATTCACCCCTCCACTTT. Its translation: CASSRAGNSPLHF.

This clone was recorded once. The chain has TRBV28 and TRBJ2-5, with 10 bases aligning to TRBD2. Germline V gene lookup returns CDR1 MDHEN and CDR2 SYDVKM. The CDR3 covers 17 residues. The trim removed 3 bases at V and 2 bases at J, leaving 9 bases unmatched. CDR3 sequence (DNA): TGTGCCAGCAGTTTTTCACCCCTAGCGGGGGCTCAAGAGACCCAGTACTTC. Its translation: CASSFSPLAGAQETQYF.

Note on this clone: An end of the junction does not agree with germline; a read error may underlie this. The rearrangement uses TRBV7-3 and TRBJ2-6, with D unclear. From germline, CDR1 is SGHTA and CDR2 FQGTGA. The CDR3 is 12 residues long. CDR3 sequence: CASSSRANVLTF. In nucleotides, the CDR3 is TGTGCCAGCAGCTCTCGGGCCAACGTCCTGACTTTC.

The genes are TRBV7-2 and TRBJ2-1, with 7 bases identical to TRBD2. This CDR3 region has 15 residues. Germline assignment: CDR1 SGHTA and CDR2 FQGNSA. The ends lost 3 bases at V and 12 bases at J; junction bases unmatched: 14. CDR3 nucleotides: TGTGCCAGCAGCTTGACTAGCCCTACCCCAGGTGGGCAGTTCTTC. This translates into CASSLTSPTPGGQFF.

V and J are TRBV5-4 and TRBJ2-7, with no clear D. Between the trimmed V and J ends, which lost 4 bases and 3 bases, there was a span of 11 bases. Germline CDR1 and CDR2: SGHNT and YYREEE (reference sequence). This CDR3 contains 13 residues. The CDR3 DNA is TGTGCCAGCAGCGTGGGCGGCCGCTACGAGCAGTACTTC. Translated, it gives CASSVGGRYEQYF.

This clone was detected only once. V and J are TRBV28 and TRBJ1-3; a possible D gene is TRBD1 (6 bases). In germline, CDR1 is MDHEN, CDR2 SYDVKM. The CDR3 contains 17 residues. V was pared by 7 bases and J by 0 bases, with 19 bases between. CDR3 nucleotide sequence: TGTGCCAGCATTGGAGGGGGGGGAACCACCTCTGGAAACACCATATATTTT. As protein: CASIGGGGTTSGNTIYF.

This clone was observed a few times. The chain recombines TRBV28 with TRBJ1-1; the match to TRBD1 covers 8 bases. CDR1 is MDHEN, CDR2 SYDVKM, per germline. This CDR3 is built from 16 residues. Trimming at V came to 3 bases and at J to 2 bases, leaving 8 bases not matched to a gene. CDR3 nucleotides: TGTGCCAGCAGTTTTAATTCTGCAGGGGGCAACACTGAAGCTTTCTTT. This sequence encodes CASSFNSAGGNTEAFF.

The V call is TRBV2, the J call TRBJ1-4; 9 positions match TRBD1. Germline trimming cut 6 bases from V and 8 bases from J; bases unmatched to any gene: 7. The germline CDR1 and CDR2 sequences are SNHLY and FYNNEI. The CDR3 is made up of 14 amino acids. The CDR3 coding sequence is TGTGCCAGCAGCCCGGGACAGGGACGGGAAAAACTGTTTTTT. Translation gives CASSPGQGREKLFF.

This chain links TRBV28 with TRBJ1-2; no reliable D call. V dropped 3 bases and J dropped 2 bases, with 10 bases sitting between them. Germline V gene data show CDR1 as MDHEN and CDR2 as SYDVKM. The CDR3 covers 14 residues. As DNA, the CDR3 is TGTGCCAGCAGTTTGGTAGGGATAAACTATGGCTACACCTTC. Translation gives CASSLVGINYGYTF.